This T cell receptor (beta chain) was identified during a study of blood T cell repertoires in COVID-19. Here immunoSEQ multiplex PCR was the method, and the copy in TCRdb shows in-frame clones only, minus some. The data hold a few hundred thousand clones, with approximately 80% observed a single time. The CDR3 is made up of 11 amino acids. Looked up from germline, CDR1 is LNHDA and CDR2 is SQIVND (reference sequence). Trimming removed 9 bases at V and 3 bases at J, with 6 bases between. The chain joins TRBV19 to TRBJ1-3; D not certain. What was sequenced was peripheral blood. This TCR came from a woman aged 40 to 50 who had recovered from COVID-19. The CDR3 sequence is CASSGGNTIYF. The CDR3 nucleotides read TGTGCCAGCTCGGGTGGAAACACCATATATTTT.